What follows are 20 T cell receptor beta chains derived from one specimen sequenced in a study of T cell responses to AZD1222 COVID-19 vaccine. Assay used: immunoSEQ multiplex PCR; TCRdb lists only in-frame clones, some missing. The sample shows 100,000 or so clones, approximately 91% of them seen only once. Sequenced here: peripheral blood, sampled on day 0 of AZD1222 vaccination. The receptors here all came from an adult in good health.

The chain's CDR3 is CASSQWDTNYGYTF. The CDR3 DNA is TGTGCCAGCAGTCAGTGGGATACTAACTATGGCTACACCTTC. The genes are TRBV7-2 and TRBJ1-2; D is unclear. This CDR3 contains 14 residues. Per the germline V gene, CDR1 is SGHTA and CDR2 is FQGNSA. V was clipped by 6 bases and J by 0 bases, with 11 bases between them.

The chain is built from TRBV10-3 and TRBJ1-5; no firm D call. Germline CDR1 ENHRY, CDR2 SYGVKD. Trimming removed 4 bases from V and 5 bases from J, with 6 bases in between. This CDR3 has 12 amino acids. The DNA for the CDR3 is TGTGCCATCAGTGCGAGGGATCAGCCCCAGCATTTT. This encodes CAISARDQPQHF.

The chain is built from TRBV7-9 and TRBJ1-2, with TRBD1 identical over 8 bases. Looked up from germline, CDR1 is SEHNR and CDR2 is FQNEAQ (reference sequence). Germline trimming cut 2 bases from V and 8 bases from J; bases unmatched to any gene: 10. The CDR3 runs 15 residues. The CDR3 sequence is CASSLPLQGASGYTF. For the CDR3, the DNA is TGTGCCAGCAGCTTACCCCTTCAGGGGGCGTCCGGCTACACCTTC.

CDR3 in amino acids: CASRRGNTEAFF. Written as DNA, the CDR3 is TGTGCCAGCAGGAGAGGGAACACTGAAGCTTTCTTT. The chain couples TRBV5-6 to TRBJ1-1; D remains unclear. Trimming removed 5 bases from V and 1 base from J, with 6 bases in between. Germline V CDR1 and CDR2: SGHDT, YYEEEE. This CDR3 comprises 12 residues.

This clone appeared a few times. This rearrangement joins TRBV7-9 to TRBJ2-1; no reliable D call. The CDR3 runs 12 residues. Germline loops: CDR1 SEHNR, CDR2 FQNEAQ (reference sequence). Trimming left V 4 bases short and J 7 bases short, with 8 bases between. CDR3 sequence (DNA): TGTGCCAGCAGCTCCCTAGGAAATGAGCAGTTCTTC. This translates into CASSSLGNEQFF.

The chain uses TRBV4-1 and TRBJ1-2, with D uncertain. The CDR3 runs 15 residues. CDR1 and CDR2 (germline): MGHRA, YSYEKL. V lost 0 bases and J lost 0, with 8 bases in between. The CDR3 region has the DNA TGCGCCAGCAGCCAAGATTTGACGTCTAACTATGGCTACACCTTC. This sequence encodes CASSQDLTSNYGYTF.

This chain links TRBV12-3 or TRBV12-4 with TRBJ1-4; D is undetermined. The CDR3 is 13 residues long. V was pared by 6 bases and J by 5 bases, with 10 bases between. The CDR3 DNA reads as TGTGCCAGCAGCCGGGCAGAAAATGAAAAACTGTTTTTT. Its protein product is CASSRAENEKLFF.

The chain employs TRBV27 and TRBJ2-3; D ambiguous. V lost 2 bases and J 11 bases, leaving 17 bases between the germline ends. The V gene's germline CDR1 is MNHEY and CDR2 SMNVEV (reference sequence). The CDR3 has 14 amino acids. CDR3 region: CASSLISTRAEQYF. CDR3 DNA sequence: TGTGCCAGCAGTTTAATCAGCACAAGGGCCGAGCAGTATTTT.

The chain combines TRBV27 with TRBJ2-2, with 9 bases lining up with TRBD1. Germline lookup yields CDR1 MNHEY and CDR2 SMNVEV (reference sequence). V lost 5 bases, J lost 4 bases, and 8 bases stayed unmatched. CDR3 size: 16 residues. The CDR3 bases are TGTGCCAGCAGTCTGGGACAGGGACGTGGCACCGGGGAGCTGTTTTTT. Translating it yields CASSLGQGRGTGELFF.

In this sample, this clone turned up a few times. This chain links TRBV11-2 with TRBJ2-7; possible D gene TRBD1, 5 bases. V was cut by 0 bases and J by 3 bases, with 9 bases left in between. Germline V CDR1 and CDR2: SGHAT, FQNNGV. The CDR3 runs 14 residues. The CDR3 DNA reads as TGTGCCAGCAGCTTAGATCAGGGCCGCTACGAGCAGTACTTC. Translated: CASSLDQGRYEQYF.

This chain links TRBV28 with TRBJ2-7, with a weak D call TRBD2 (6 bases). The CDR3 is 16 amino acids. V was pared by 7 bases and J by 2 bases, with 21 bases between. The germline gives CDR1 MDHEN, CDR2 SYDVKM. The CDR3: CASTKWDFPKTYEQYF. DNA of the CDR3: TGTGCCAGCACCAAATGGGACTTTCCTAAGACCTACGAGCAGTACTTC.

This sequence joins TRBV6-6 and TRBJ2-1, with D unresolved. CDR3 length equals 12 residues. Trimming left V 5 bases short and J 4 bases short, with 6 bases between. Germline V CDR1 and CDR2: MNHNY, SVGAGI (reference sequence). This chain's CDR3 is CASSPSYNEQFF. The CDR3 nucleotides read TGTGCCAGCAGTCCTAGTTACAATGAGCAGTTCTTC.

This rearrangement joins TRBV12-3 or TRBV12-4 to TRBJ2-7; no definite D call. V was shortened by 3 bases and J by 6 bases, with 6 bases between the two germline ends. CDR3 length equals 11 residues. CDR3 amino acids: CASSLDVEQYF. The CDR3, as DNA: TGTGCCAGCAGTTTGGACGTCGAGCAGTACTTC.

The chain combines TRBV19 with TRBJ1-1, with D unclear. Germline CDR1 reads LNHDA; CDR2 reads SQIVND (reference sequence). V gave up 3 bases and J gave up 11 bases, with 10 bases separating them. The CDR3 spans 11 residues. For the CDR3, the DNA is TGTGCCAGTAGTATTGGCCCACAGGCTTTCTTT. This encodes CASSIGPQAFF.

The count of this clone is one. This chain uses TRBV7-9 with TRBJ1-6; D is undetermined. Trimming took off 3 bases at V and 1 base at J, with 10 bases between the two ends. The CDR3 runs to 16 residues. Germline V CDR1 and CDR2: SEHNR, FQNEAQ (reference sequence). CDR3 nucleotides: TGTGCCAGCAGCTTCGGGGTTAGGTCCTATAATTCACCCCTCCACTTT. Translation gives CASSFGVRSYNSPLHF.

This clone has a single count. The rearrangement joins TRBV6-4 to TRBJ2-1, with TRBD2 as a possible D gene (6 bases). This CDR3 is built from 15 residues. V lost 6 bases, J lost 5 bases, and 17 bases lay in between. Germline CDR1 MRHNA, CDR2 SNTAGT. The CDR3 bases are TGTGCCAGCAGCCCCCGCGGGGCAGGAAACAATGAGCAGTTCTTC. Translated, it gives CASSPRGAGNNEQFF.

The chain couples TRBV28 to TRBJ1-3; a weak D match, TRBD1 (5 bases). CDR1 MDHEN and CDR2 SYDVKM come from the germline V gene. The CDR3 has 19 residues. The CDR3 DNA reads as TGTGCGTGTCATGGGCGCTCCTCCGGGGCTGGTATTATATGGACCACCATATATTTT. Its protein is CACHGRSSGAGIIWTTIYF.

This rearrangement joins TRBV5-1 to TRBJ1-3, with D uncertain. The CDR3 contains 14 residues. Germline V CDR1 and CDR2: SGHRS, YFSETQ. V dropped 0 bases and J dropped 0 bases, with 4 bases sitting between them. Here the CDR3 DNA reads TGCGCCAGCAGCTTGGGAGACTCTGGAAACACCATATATTTT. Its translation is CASSLGDSGNTIYF.

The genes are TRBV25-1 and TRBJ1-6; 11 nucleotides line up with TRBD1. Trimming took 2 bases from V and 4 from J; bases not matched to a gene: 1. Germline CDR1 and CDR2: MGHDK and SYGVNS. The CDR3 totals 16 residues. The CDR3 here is CASSEGTGGYNSPLHF. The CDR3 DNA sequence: TGTGCCAGCAGTGAAGGGACAGGGGGATATAATTCACCCCTCCACTTT.

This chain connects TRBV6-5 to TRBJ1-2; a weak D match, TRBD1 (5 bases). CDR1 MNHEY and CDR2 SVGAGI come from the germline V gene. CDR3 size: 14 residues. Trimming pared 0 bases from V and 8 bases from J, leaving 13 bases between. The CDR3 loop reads CASSYSGGHGGYTF. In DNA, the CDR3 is TGTGCCAGCAGTTACTCGGGCGGACACGGAGGCTACACCTTC.